What follows is one T cell receptor beta chain and its context. Its specificity is not known. The CDR3 runs 14 residues. After removal of 5 bases from V and 2 bases from J, the junction contained 5 bases not matched to a gene. Germline CDR1 MNHEY, CDR2 SVGAGI. The sample comes from a study of cytomegalovirus exposure and HLA in healthy donors. Points from the study as a whole: Fewer N-insertions than the 666-donor mean were reportedly shown by an Asian-associated ancestry cluster in a later analysis.

13 Jbeta primers and 60 Vbeta primers were used for the PCR. The assay was immunoSEQ multiplex PCR, and TCRdb's table has in-frame clones only and misses some. In the table there are about 76,000 clones, around 70% of which are singletons. This sequence joins TRBV6-5 and TRBJ1-1; 7 bases fit TRBD1. The sample taken for sequencing was PBMCs. The clonotype originates from a woman between 40 and 55 years old in good health and CMV-seropositive. Written as DNA, the CDR3 is TGTGCCAGCAGTAACAGGGGCGCCAACACTGAAGCTTTCTTT. Translated: CASSNRGANTEAFF.